Listed here is a single T cell receptor beta chain. What this receptor recognizes is not known. Within one base of it there is no much larger clone, and no base qualities were kept. Different DNA sequences within this sample yield the same CDR3. The entry originates in a study of shared clonotypes between healthy human individuals (TCRdb year 2020). Some background on the complete study: The cohort comprised two women and a few men aged 18 to 49 years. The study deeply sequenced blood TCR repertoires of five healthy adults to estimate repertoire size and the extent of clonotype sharing between individuals. Each donor's leukapheresis produced roughly between about 0.85 and 10 billion PBMCs. To increase sequencing depth and limit assay-specific biases, TCR repertoire library preparation and sequencing were carried out by different laboratories using diverse techniques. For each donor, CD4 naive and CD4 memory were each given three plates, CD8 naive was given two plates, and CD8 memory was given one plate.

Beyond this particular receptor, the publication reports: The small number of donors limited the genetic and exposure-history diversity represented. Rarefaction of sorted-subset datasets indicated incomplete sequencing despite the large sequencing depth. Higher generation probabilities were observed for clonotypes shared by all four sorted-subset donors than for non-shared clonotypes. Pairwise subsampling led to the expectation that sequencing depth would affect the degree of clonotype sharing among donors. Sampling was limited to blood, and TCR repertoires in tissue likely differ from TCR repertoires in blood. Naive subsets generally had larger estimated clonotype richness than memory subsets did. When a few donors were compared, the shared fraction of clonotypes was 5% to 6.5% for naive CD4, 3.5% to 4% for naive CD8, more than 2% for memory CD4, and less than 0.5% for memory CD8.

TCR CDR3 regions were amplified from genomic DNA by multiplex PCR using the deep immunoSEQ assay. Genomic DNA extracted from each cell subset was distributed evenly over all wells of several immunoSEQ 96-well plates, and each plate served as one replicate. For sorted subsets, each replicate PCR was loaded with 200 ng genomic DNA, equivalent to approximately 33,000 T cell genomes. Purified libraries were quantified with a Qubit 3.0 fluorometer, sized on a Bioanalyzer 2100, and re-quantified with the KAPA Library Quantification kit. Every immunoSEQ 96-well plate was sequenced on a dedicated single-read 150-cycle Illumina NextSeq 550 flow cell. On the authors' methods: The immunoSEQ output contained only junctional sequences without quality scores, so filtering could not match that applied to full-length reads. Sequences were annotated with PyIR, a Python wrapper for IgBLAST v1.9, using IMGT germline references to assign V/J genes and CDR3. Any read was removed if the V/J assignment was weak (E-value above 1e-6), the CDR3 was missing, or the read contained stop codons, out-of-frame junctions, or ambiguous translated residues. A V3J clonotype was defined by an identical inferred V gene, J gene, and CDR3 amino acid sequence. The percentage overlap between two repertoires was calculated by dividing the number of shared unique clonotypes by the size of the smaller repertoire. Richness of each repertoire was evaluated using RTK rarefaction, the Chao1 estimator, and Recon v2.1 estimates of unobserved clonotypes. Generation probabilities were computed with OLGA for all TCRbeta clonotypes obtained by the gDNA method from several donors. Drawn from immuneACCESS, this table holds only the in-frame rearrangements with V and J called that TCRdb kept. Clones are partly lost; checked studies trace under half to an unresolved V gene and leave the rest unexplained. V and J calls and clone size are given by that table; D and trimming were obtained from the DNA. This sample has around 2,000,000 clones in its table, and over 85% of those were observed once. 0.95% to 1.5% of the sample is held by the ten biggest clonotypes.

CD8 naive samples were obtained by positive selection for CCR7 among CD45RO-negative cells, yielding a CD45RA+CCR7+ population from which TemRA cells were excluded. Donors were healthy HIV-negative adults with no recently reported acute infections or vaccinations. All donors were Caucasian adults living in Nashville, Tennessee, USA. Blood was collected by leukapheresis, and PBMCs were isolated by Ficoll-Histopaque density gradient centrifugation and then cryopreserved in liquid nitrogen vapor phase. Analytical flow cytometry was used to check the purity and quantity of each magnetically sorted T cell population. Genomic DNA was isolated from each sorted fraction and quantified by UV absorbance on a Nanodrop 2000c. V was cut back by 5 bases and J by 3 bases, leaving a gap of 10 bases between them. The CDR3 sequence holds 13 residues, the cysteine and phenylalanine included. Just the 39-base CDR3 DNA is kept, in frame starting at base 1. CDR1 LNHDA and CDR2 SQIVND are derived from the germline V gene (reference sequence).

The sequencing sample was made of naive CD8+ T cells sorted from blood. Per the publication, the cell subset or site label means: CD45RA+CCR7+. This receptor chain uses TRBV19 and TRBJ2-5, with a weak D call of TRBD1 (6 bases match). This receptor was obtained from a man aged 18-30 years in good health. The nucleotides are TGTGCCAGTAGTTGGGACACCGAAGAGACCCAGTACTTC. Its product reads: CASSWDTEETQYF.